Listed below are T cell receptor beta chains from one sample, sequenced in a study of neurological immune-mediated disorders. TCRdb analysed the 5' RACE reads with MiXCR anew, one entry per CDR3 protein. The sample has roughly 20,000 distinct CDR3 sequences; roughly a sixth are singletons. The specimen was CD8+ T cells from blood. These receptors came from a woman aged 18-29 years with multiple sclerosis. The CDR3 runs from the conserved cysteine through the conserved F or W. The D gene is left open where the match is weak. The size entry is marked missing in some rows and otherwise reads once, few, many or a size class.

J,D,V,size,DNA,CDR3
TRBJ2-3,TRBD2,TRBV10-3,-,TGTGCCATCAGTGAGCCGCTAGCGGGGAGCACAGATACGCAGTATTTT,CAISEPLAGSTDTQYF
TRBJ1-1,-,TRBV7-9,many,TGTGCCAGCAGCTGGGGAAGGGGCACTGAAGCTTTCTTT,CASSWGRGTEAFF
TRBJ2-1,-,TRBV20-1,many,TGCAGTGCTAGAGAAGGGGGATTCAATGAGCAGTTCTTC,CSAREGGFNEQFF
TRBJ2-1,-,TRBV3-1,many,TGTGCCAGCAGCCCCGCTGGTTGGCAGTCCCACAATGAGCAGTTCTTC,CASSPAGWQSHNEQFF
TRBJ1-1,TRBD1,TRBV12-3/TRBV12-4,many,TGTGCCAGCAGACTAGACAGGGGGGCAAAAGCTTTCTTT,CASRLDRGAKAFF
TRBJ2-7,TRBD1,TRBV20-1,many,TGCAGTGCTAGAGGATCAGGACAGGGGGAAGAGCAGTACTTC,CSARGSGQGEEQYF
TRBJ2-6,TRBD1,TRBV5-1,once,TGCGCCAGCAGCTTGGGACAGGGGGACTCTGGGGCCAACGTCCTGACTTTC,CASSLGQGDSGANVLTF
TRBJ1-1,-,TRBV3-1,many,TGTGCCAGCAGCCAAGTCGGGGGGCGGACTGAAGCTTTCTTT,CASSQVGGRTEAFF
TRBJ2-3,-,TRBV6-5,many,TGTGCCAGCATTAGCGGTAGCACAGATACGCAGTATTTT,CASISGSTDTQYF
TRBJ1-1,TRBD1,TRBV20-1,many,TGCAGTGCTAGAGACTACCAGGGGGAGGTGACTGAAGCTTTCTTT,CSARDYQGEVTEAFF
TRBJ2-1,TRBD2,TRBV6-5,many,TGTGCCAGCAGCCGGGACTACGAACTTAACAATGAGCAGTTCTTC,CASSRDYELNNEQFF
TRBJ1-1,-,TRBV7-8,-,TGTGCCAGCAGTTATGGGGAGGGTTGGACTGAAGCTTTCTTT,CASSYGEGWTEAFF
TRBJ1-6,TRBD1,TRBV20-1,many,TGCAGTGCTAGAGACGGACAGGAAAATTCACCCCTCCACTTT,CSARDGQENSPLHF
TRBJ1-6,TRBD1,TRBV24-1,many,TGTGCCACCAGTGATTTGTTGACAGGGTATTCACCCCTCCACTTT,CATSDLLTGYSPLHF
TRBJ1-1,TRBD1,TRBV7-9,many,TGTGCCAGCAGCCCGAGAGAAGGGGGCCGGGTTACTGAAGCTTTCTTT,CASSPREGGRVTEAFF
TRBJ1-5,-,TRBV6-5,many,TGTGCCAGCAGTTACTCGAGCGGTGTTCAGCCCCAGCATTTT,CASSYSSGVQPQHF